This is a list of T cell receptor beta chains from one sample in a study of blood T cell repertoires in COVID-19. Libraries were prepared by immunoSEQ multiplex PCR; TCRdb keeps only in-frame clonotypes and omits some of them. The data contain around 150,000 clones, over 60% of them singletons. Material for sequencing was peripheral blood. These receptors all come from a woman older than 75 with acute or convalescent COVID-19. CDR3s include the opening cysteine and the closing phenylalanine or tryptophan. Fields, in order: D gene, J gene, V gene, clone size, CDR3 length, CDR3 protein, CDR3 DNA. D genes are given only for firm matches. Clone size appears in some rows only: once, few, many, or a class for an expanded clone.

. | TRBJ2-7 | TRBV21-1 | . | 17 | CASTSVVANRSSYEQYF | TGTGCCAGCACGTCTGTGGTAGCGAATAGGAGCTCCTACGAGCAGTACTTC
TRBD2 | TRBJ2-1 | TRBV5-1 | few | 16 | CASSSAGLAGADEQFF | TGCGCCAGCAGCTCGGCCGGACTAGCGGGAGCCGATGAGCAGTTCTTC
TRBD1 | TRBJ2-7 | TRBV27 | few | 17 | CASSSLRGQGPSYEQYF | TGTGCCAGCAGTTCACTCCGGGGACAGGGACCCTCCTACGAGCAGTACTTC
. | TRBJ1-2 | TRBV18 | . | 13 | CASSASQDYGYTF | TGTGCCAGCTCAGCGTCTCAGGACTATGGCTACACCTTC
. | TRBJ1-1 | TRBV7-6 | . | 13 | CASSSDMNTEAFF | TGTGCCAGCAGCTCGGACATGAACACTGAAGCTTTCTTT
. | TRBJ2-3 | TRBV7-6 | few | 16 | CASSLRLPANTDTQYF | TGTGCCAGCAGCTTAAGACTTCCAGCAAACACAGATACGCAGTATTTT
TRBD1 | TRBJ2-1 | TRBV19 | . | 17 | CASSVFGRDRGTNEQFF | TGTGCCAGTTCAGTTTTTGGCCGGGACAGGGGGACAAATGAGCAGTTCTTC
. | TRBJ1-1 | TRBV18 | . | 14 | CASSRLSSNTEAFF | TGTGCCAGCTCACGTCTTTCTAGCAACACTGAAGCTTTCTTT
. | TRBJ2-7 | TRBV19 | . | 15 | CATGRGPVSSYEQYF | TGTGCCACCGGTCGCGGGCCGGTAAGCTCCTACGAGCAGTACTTC
TRBD2 | TRBJ2-3 | TRBV11-3 | . | 16 | CASSPLSGGALDTQYF | TGTGCCAGCAGCCCTCTTAGCGGGGGGGCGTTAGATACGCAGTATTTT
. | TRBJ1-2 | TRBV7-9 | . | 14 | CASGRDQLSYGYTF | TGTGCCAGCGGGCGGGACCAACTAAGCTATGGCTACACCTTC
. | TRBJ1-1 | TRBV19 | . | 15 | CASSIGGGGNTEAFF | TGTGCCAGTAGTATAGGAGGGGGGGGTAACACTGAAGCTTTCTTT
. | TRBJ1-1 | TRBV7-2 | . | 17 | CASSRKAGFVMNTEAFF | TGTGCCAGCAGCAGAAAGGCAGGGTTCGTTATGAACACTGAAGCTTTCTTT
TRBD2 | TRBJ2-3 | TRBV5-1 | . | 17 | CASSLGSASGKTDTQYF | TGCGCCAGCAGCTTGGGATCCGCAAGCGGGAAAACAGATACGCAGTATTTT
TRBD2 | TRBJ2-5 | TRBV2 | . | 17 | CASSELGLAGGGETQYF | TGTGCCAGCAGTGAATTGGGACTAGCGGGGGGAGGTGAGACCCAGTACTTC
. | TRBJ1-3 | TRBV18 | . | 16 | CASSPPQGLTGNTIYF | TGTGCCAGCTCACCACCTCAGGGTTTGACGGGAAACACCATATATTTT
. | TRBJ2-7 | TRBV27 | few | 13 | CASSLFLSLEQYF | TGTGCCAGCAGTTTATTCCTCTCCTTAGAGCAGTACTTC
. | TRBJ1-5 | TRBV10-3 | . | 13 | CAIRKDKNQPQHF | TGTGCCATCAGGAAGGACAAAAATCAGCCCCAGCATTTT
. | TRBJ2-7 | TRBV6-5 | . | 16 | CASSYSFDFSSYEQYF | TGTGCCAGCAGTTACAGTTTCGACTTCAGCTCCTACGAGCAGTACTTC
TRBD1 | TRBJ1-2 | TRBV5-6 | . | 17 | CASSFNPRQGRDYGYTF | TGTGCCAGCAGCTTTAACCCGAGACAGGGGAGGGACTATGGCTACACCTTC
TRBD1 | TRBJ1-4 | TRBV18 | . | 15 | CASSPLGTGAEKLFF | TGTGCCAGCTCACCACTCGGGACAGGGGCTGAAAAACTGTTTTTT
TRBD1 | TRBJ1-2 | TRBV5-4 | once | 17 | CASSLGPGTGMSGGYTF | TGTGCCAGCAGCTTGGGCCCCGGGACAGGGATGTCTGGCGGCTACACCTTC
TRBD1 | TRBJ1-5 | TRBV6-2/TRBV6-3 | . | 17 | CASSYGDRAASNQPQHF | TGTGCCAGCAGTTACGGAGACAGGGCCGCAAGCAATCAGCCCCAGCATTTT
TRBD1 | TRBJ2-1 | TRBV19 | . | 16 | CASSRNTGQVHNEQFF | TGTGCCAGTAGTAGAAATACGGGACAGGTCCATAATGAGCAGTTCTTC
TRBD2 | TRBJ2-1 | TRBV19 | . | 14 | CASSIAGDYNEQFF | TGTGCCAGTAGTATCGCGGGAGACTACAATGAGCAGTTCTTC
TRBD1 | TRBJ2-7 | TRBV6-1 | many | 15 | CASSEAQGVFYEQYF | TGTGCCAGCAGTGAAGCACAGGGGGTGTTTTACGAGCAGTACTTC
TRBD2 | TRBJ2-2 | TRBV2 | . | 15 | CASRLSAGKTGELFF | TGTGCCAGCAGGCTGTCAGCGGGAAAAACCGGGGAGCTGTTTTTT
. | TRBJ1-1 | TRBV5-8 | once | 16 | CASSFGQGYMNTEAFF | TGTGCCAGCAGCTTCGGCCAGGGGTACATGAACACTGAAGCTTTCTTT
TRBD1 | TRBJ1-1 | TRBV4-2 | . | 13 | CASSQAPGQGLFF | TGTGCCAGCAGCCAAGCCCCGGGACAGGGGCTTTTCTTT
TRBD1 | TRBJ1-1 | TRBV3-1/TRBV3-2 | . | 14 | CASSSRQGNTEAFF | TGTGCCAGCAGTTCCCGACAGGGGAACACTGAAGCTTTCTTT
. | TRBJ2-7 | TRBV27 | . | 14 | CASSLRDKAYEQYF | TGTGCCAGCAGTTTACGGGACAAAGCCTACGAGCAGTACTTC
TRBD1 | TRBJ2-5 | TRBV5-4 | . | 16 | CASSLAQGARRETQYF | TGTGCCAGCAGCTTGGCCCAGGGGGCGCGCCGGGAGACCCAGTACTTC
TRBD1 | TRBJ2-2 | TRBV5-6 | . | 16 | CASSPYRDRGWGELFF | TGTGCCAGCAGCCCATACCGGGACAGGGGCTGGGGGGAGCTGTTTTTT
. | TRBJ1-1 | TRBV16 | few | 15 | CASSHSRVMNTEAFF | TGTGCCAGCAGCCATTCCAGGGTGATGAACACTGAAGCTTTCTTT
. | TRBJ2-1 | TRBV7-9 | once | 12 | CASSRGLNEQFF | TGTGCCAGCAGCCGCGGGTTAAATGAGCAGTTCTTC
. | TRBJ1-4 | TRBV4-1 | . | 18 | CASSQDKRSAATNEKLFF | TGCGCCAGCAGCCAAGATAAGCGGTCCGCAGCAACTAATGAAAAACTGTTTTTT
TRBD2 | TRBJ2-2 | TRBV7-8 | . | 16 | CASSWTSGRAVGELFF | TGTGCCAGCAGCTGGACTAGCGGGAGGGCCGTCGGGGAGCTGTTTTTT
TRBD2 | TRBJ2-1 | TRBV11-2 | once | 17 | CASSNGTSLFSYNEQFF | TGTGCCAGCAGCAACGGGACTAGTCTCTTCTCCTACAATGAGCAGTTCTTC
. | TRBJ1-1 | TRBV5-4 | . | 16 | CASSLVAGEGDTEAFF | TGTGCCAGCAGCTTGGTGGCAGGCGAGGGGGACACTGAAGCTTTCTTT
. | TRBJ1-5 | TRBV2 | once | 13 | CASSAEGVQPQHF | TGTGCCAGCAGTGCTGAAGGGGTTCAGCCCCAGCATTTT
TRBD1 | TRBJ2-1 | TRBV19 | . | 17 | CASSMRRQGRTYNEQFF | TGTGCCAGTAGTATGAGGAGACAGGGTAGGACCTACAATGAGCAGTTCTTC
. | TRBJ1-1 | TRBV18 | . | 13 | CASSPRTDTEAFF | TGTGCCAGCTCACCACGGACAGACACTGAAGCTTTCTTT
TRBD2 | TRBJ2-3 | TRBV7-9 | . | 16 | CASSELAGVSTDTQYF | TGTGCCAGCAGCGAATTAGCGGGAGTTAGCACAGATACGCAGTATTTT
. | TRBJ2-6 | TRBV19 | . | 13 | CASSAGQANVLTF | TGTGCCAGTAGTGCAGGCCAGGCCAACGTCCTGACTTTC
TRBD2 | TRBJ2-7 | TRBV6-5 | few | 15 | CASSGGLAGGYEQYF | TGTGCCAGCAGCGGCGGGCTAGCGGGGGGCTACGAGCAGTACTTC
. | TRBJ1-4 | TRBV3-1/TRBV3-2 | . | 13 | CASSQGRSEKLFF | TGTGCCAGCAGCCAGGGCAGGTCGGAAAAACTGTTTTTT
TRBD2 | TRBJ2-3 | TRBV7-9 | . | 19 | CASSLGSIAGARSTDTQYF | TGTGCCAGCAGCTTAGGGTCGATAGCGGGAGCGAGGAGCACAGATACGCAGTATTTT